This is a list of T cell receptor beta chains from one sample in a study of blood T cells in healthy people across ages. Each CDR3 protein is one row after TCRdb ran MiXCR on the 5' RACE reads. The sample includes 800,000 to 1,300,000 distinct CDR3 sequences, less than 25% seen only once; the top ten take approximately 0.75%. The same data also contributed to another study, on T cells of mothers and their children.

Specimen: blood. The source of these receptors is a girl aged 2-9 years in good health. Each CDR3 is given without its conserved first and last residue. Each record gives: CDR3 protein, J gene, V gene.

ASSVVGNQNSPLH TRBJ1-6 TRBV9
ASSLQGGQVNTEAF TRBJ1-1 TRBV11-2
ASSLGTGARGQY TRBJ2-3 TRBV7-9
ASSNQGDYGYT TRBJ1-2 TRBV6-6
ASSLAGFSDFYGYT TRBJ1-2 TRBV7-8
ASSSLWAEAF TRBJ1-1 TRBV7-2
SAAGTGKNYGYT TRBJ1-2 TRBV29-1
ASSLTSGGLTDTQY TRBJ2-3 TRBV7-2
SVLEGGEQY TRBJ2-7 TRBV29-1
ASSLPGTQY TRBJ2-5 TRBV11-2
ASSATSGGGDTQY TRBJ2-3 TRBV12-3/TRBV12-4
ASSLTRLVYDTQY TRBJ2-3 TRBV27
ASSEGPDQANYEQY TRBJ2-7 TRBV6-1
AITSSGMVEQF - TRBV10-3
SARGRPPSNQPQH TRBJ1-5 TRBV20-1
ASTDGGKAEAF TRBJ1-1 TRBV6-6
SAKPVGFDQPQH TRBJ1-5 TRBV20-1
ASSLAGQGHYGYT TRBJ1-2 TRBV5-6
ASSVWGQGEAF TRBJ1-1 TRBV9
ATSQLTEYEQY TRBJ2-7 TRBV15
ASSLGQGKDTQY TRBJ2-3 TRBV5-1
ASSPIGPGFEQF TRBJ2-1 TRBV18
ASSVATAGENEQY TRBJ2-7 TRBV9
SVEGAGLYT TRBJ1-2 TRBV29-1
ASSLLAPKPQY TRBJ2-5 TRBV12-3/TRBV12-4
SARDQGLGNTEAF TRBJ1-1 TRBV20-1
ASSYLRQGAQGETQY - TRBV6-5
ASSLGLVHTGELF TRBJ2-2 TRBV5-6
ASSQDEVGETQY TRBJ2-5 TRBV4-1
SASAGSQPQH TRBJ1-5 TRBV20-1
ASSQEVRSAGISGAIYNEQF - TRBV14
ASANRDLSNQPQH TRBJ1-5 TRBV6-2/TRBV6-3